This is a list of T cell receptor beta chains from one sample in a study of T cell repertoires in cytomegalovirus infection. In TCRdb, the reads were re-called with MiXCR into one record per CDR3 protein. The data show around 450,000 distinct CDR3 sequences, roughly 31% seen once. The sample consisted of PBMCs. The receptors derive from a human donor in good health (CMV status not recorded). Some clones in this sample may be carry-over from other donors' samples. Both conserved end residues are part of each CDR3. A D gene is named only where the DNA matches it firmly. Where a row states a size, it is once, few, many or the class of an expanded clone; other rows omit it.

abundance,v_gene,j_gene,d_gene,CDR3nt,CDR3aa
few,TRBV5-1,TRBJ1-4,.,TGCGCCAGCAGCTTGGGGGCAGGGCGCGAAAAACTGTTTTTT,CASSLGAGREKLFF
many,TRBV7-8,TRBJ2-3,.,TGTGCCAGCAGCTTAGTCCCAGATACGCAGTATTTT,CASSLVPDTQYF
.,TRBV7-9,TRBJ1-5,.,TGTGCCAGCAGCCCCCTGGGGGGGGCGGGGGAAAATCAGCCCCAGCATTTT,CASSPLGGAGENQPQHF
many,TRBV7-2,TRBJ2-1,TRBD2,TGTGCCAGCAGCTTAGATCAGCAGCGGGGGGGTAATGAGCAGTTCTTC,CASSLDQQRGGNEQFF
.,TRBV20-1,TRBJ2-2,.,TGCAGTGCCACCGACGGCCGGAGGCCGAGGAACACCGGGGAGCTGTTTTTT,CSATDGRRPRNTGELFF
.,TRBV19,TRBJ2-1,.,TGTGCCAGTAGTTGGTCGGAGGGCTATGAGCAGTTCTTC,CASSWSEGYEQFF
few,TRBV20-1,TRBJ2-7,.,TGCAGTGCGGTCAGGACGGGGAACTCCTACGAGCAGTACTTC,CSAVRTGNSYEQYF
.,TRBV7-2,TRBJ2-1,TRBD2,TGTGCCAGCAGCTCTAAGGGGACTAGCGGTTACACTGAGCCGTTCTTC,CASSSKGTSGYTEPFF
.,TRBV18,TRBJ1-4,TRBD1,TGTGCCAGCACGGAGACAGGGGGCAAGGAAAAACTGTTTTTT,CASTETGGKEKLFF
.,TRBV5-1,TRBJ2-5,.,TGCGCCAGCAGCTTGGCCGTGGGGTTTGGAGAGACCCAGTACTTC,CASSLAVGFGETQYF
many,TRBV7-2,TRBJ2-3,.,TGTGCCAGCAGCCGAGGGGGGCCCACAGATACGCAGTATTTT,CASSRGGPTDTQYF
.,TRBV20-1,TRBJ2-5,TRBD1,TGCAGTGCTCCGACCCGGGACAGGGGGATGGGGGAGACCCAGTACTTC,CSAPTRDRGMGETQYF
.,TRBV9,TRBJ2-5,.,TGTGCCAGCAGCGTAGACACGGGGAAGGGGATCCAAGAGACCCAGTACTTC,CASSVDTGKGIQETQYF
many,TRBV19,TRBJ2-7,.,TGTGCCAGTAGTATCCATGACAGCTCCTACGAGCAGTACTTC,CASSIHDSSYEQYF
many,TRBV7-2,TRBJ1-5,.,TGTGCCAGCAGCTTAAACCCTCTAGGGCCCCAGCATTTT,CASSLNPLGPQHF
.,TRBV20-1,TRBJ2-6,.,TGCAGTGCCGGGCCTTCCTCTGGGGCCAACGTCCTGACTTTC,CSAGPSSGANVLTF
.,TRBV7-8,TRBJ1-1,.,TGTGCCAGCAGCTTAGGGGACGCCTCGTCTTTATTT,CASSLGDASSLF
few,TRBV7-8,TRBJ2-2,.,TGTGCCAGCAGCCCCGTGACCGGGGAGCTGTTTTTT,CASSPVTGELFF
.,TRBV20-1,TRBJ2-4,.,TGCAGTGCGCAAACGGACTACCCTCAAAACATTCAGTACTTC,CSAQTDYPQNIQYF
few,TRBV5-4,TRBJ2-4,TRBD2,TGTGCCAGCAGCTCCCCCCTAGCGGGGGGGATCGGCATTCAGTACTTC,CASSSPLAGGIGIQYF
few,TRBV27,TRBJ1-5,.,TGTGCCAGCAGTTTATTCCAGGGGAGTACTCAGCCCCAGCATTTT,CASSLFQGSTQPQHF
medium-sized,TRBV7-2,TRBJ1-3,.,TGTGCCAGCAGCCCGAGACTCCTTCAGGCTGGAAACACCATATATTTT,CASSPRLLQAGNTIYF
.,TRBV5-5,TRBJ1-1,.,TGTGCCAGCAGCCCCCAGACAGGCATGAACACTGAAGCTTTCTTT,CASSPQTGMNTEAFF
many,TRBV7-2,TRBJ2-1,.,TGTGCCAGCAGCTTAAATCCGGGGACTCGACAGAGGGCCAATGAGCAGTTCTTC,CASSLNPGTRQRANEQFF
few,TRBV7-3,TRBJ2-6,.,TGTGCCAGCAGCTTAAGCGTAGGGGCCGGGGCCAACGTCCTGACTTTC,CASSLSVGAGANVLTF
.,TRBV7-9,TRBJ1-1,.,TGTGCCAGCAGCTCGGGACGACTTTTTGAAGCTTTCTTT,CASSSGRLFEAFF
.,TRBV11-1,TRBJ1-4,TRBD1,TGTGCCAGCAGCTCCCTGGACAGGGATGGCGAAAAACTGTTTTTT,CASSSLDRDGEKLFF
.,TRBV5-1,TRBJ2-1,.,TGCGCCAGCAGCTCCTACTCCGCGAGTGAGCAGTTCTTC,CASSSYSASEQFF
few,TRBV7-9,TRBJ2-7,.,TGTGCCAGCAGCTTCGGCGACAGTAGCTCCTACGAGCAGTACTTC,CASSFGDSSSYEQYF
.,TRBV5-4,TRBJ1-2,.,TGTGCCAGCAGATACGACAGCACCTATGGCTACACCTTC,CASRYDSTYGYTF
.,TRBV5-6,TRBJ1-1,.,TGTGCCAGCAGCTTGATAGTTTCCGGTGAAGCTTTCTTT,CASSLIVSGEAFF
few,TRBV19,TRBJ1-5,.,TGTGCCAGTAGTATCGAGAGGAATCAGCCCCAGCATTTT,CASSIERNQPQHF
.,TRBV25-1,TRBJ1-4,.,TGTGCCCGCAGTGAATCTTATGAAAAACTGTTTTTT,CARSESYEKLFF
.,TRBV6-4,TRBJ2-1,.,TGTGCCAGCAGTGTTCAGGGGACTATCTCCTACAATGAGCAGTTCTTC,CASSVQGTISYNEQFF
many,TRBV7-2,TRBJ1-5,.,TGTGCCAGCAGCCTAGCATTAGTCCGGGGCAATCAGCCCCAGCATTTT,CASSLALVRGNQPQHF
.,TRBV7-8,TRBJ1-1,TRBD1,TGTGACAGCAGCTCCTACAGGGGAGTGAACACTGAAGCTTTCTTT,CDSSSYRGVNTEAFF
.,TRBV30,TRBJ2-3,TRBD1,TGTGCCTGGAAACAACCCGGGACAGGGGCAGATACGCAGTATTTT,CAWKQPGTGADTQYF
many,TRBV7-9,TRBJ1-3,TRBD1,TGTGCCAGCAGTCGCACCGGGACAGGGGACTCTGGAAACACCATATATTTT,CASSRTGTGDSGNTIYF
.,TRBV11-2,TRBJ2-5,.,TGTGCCAGTCGGGGGATGGCAGCCCCCCAAGAGACCCAGTACTTC,CASRGMAAPQETQYF
.,TRBV19,TRBJ1-2,.,TGTGCCAGTAGGGCAGACCCTACTAACTATGGCTACACCTTC,CASRADPTNYGYTF
.,TRBV11-1,TRBJ2-7,.,TGTTCCAGCAGCCTACAGCTGGGCTCCTACGAGCAGTACTTC,CSSSLQLGSYEQYF
many,TRBV7-8,TRBJ1-3,TRBD1,TGTGCCAGCAGCCCAACCTGGACAGGGGGCGCCGGAAACACCATATATTTT,CASSPTWTGGAGNTIYF
.,TRBV19,TRBJ1-6,TRBD1,TGTGCCAGTTGCGACAGGGGGTTTTCTAATTCACCCCTCCACTTT,CASCDRGFSNSPLHF
few,TRBV6-1,TRBJ2-4,TRBD1,TGTGCCAGCAGCTGGGACAGATCCCTAGCCAAAAACATTCAGTACTTC,CASSWDRSLAKNIQYF
.,TRBV20-1,TRBJ1-1,.,TGCAGTGCTAGAGACCCCGAGGGAGGGGCGCGGACTGAAGCTTTCTTT,CSARDPEGGARTEAFF
.,TRBV10-3,TRBJ2-6,TRBD1,TGTGCCATCAGTGGTGTAGGGGGACAGGGGGCGTCCGGGGCCAACGTCCTGACTTTC,CAISGVGGQGASGANVLTF
.,TRBV6-2/TRBV6-3,TRBJ2-3,.,TGTGCCAGCAGCCGGACAGCTGAGCTTAGCACAGATACGCAGTATTTT,CASSRTAELSTDTQYF
.,TRBV6-1,TRBJ1-6,.,TGTGCCAGCGCAGGGGCCTATAATTCACCCCTCCACTTT,CASAGAYNSPLHF
few,TRBV7-9,TRBJ2-3,.,TGTGCCAGCAGCTTAGTGCAGGGGGGGACCACAGATACGCAGTATTTT,CASSLVQGGTTDTQYF
.,TRBV20-1,TRBJ1-1,.,TGCAGTGCTACTAACAGGGTGAACACTGAAGCTTTCTTT,CSATNRVNTEAFF
.,TRBV7-6,TRBJ1-5,.,TGTGCCAGCAGCTGGGGGGGAATTGGGCAGCCCCAGCATTTT,CASSWGGIGQPQHF
few,TRBV2,TRBJ2-4,.,TGTGCCAGCAGCGACATGATCAAAAACATTCAGTACTTC,CASSDMIKNIQYF
many,TRBV7-2,TRBJ1-1,.,TGTGCCAGCAGCTTAAGCAGGAACACTGAAGCTTTCTTT,CASSLSRNTEAFF
.,TRBV4-2,TRBJ2-3,.,TGTGCCAGCAGCCAAGAGAGCTACTTAAGGGATACGCAGTATTTT,CASSQESYLRDTQYF
.,TRBV3-1,TRBJ1-2,.,TGTGCCACTCTTGGGGCGCCCAGCTATGGCTACACCTTC,CATLGAPSYGYTF
.,TRBV14,TRBJ1-1,TRBD1,TGTGCCAGCAGCCGCGGGACAGGGAAGATGAACACTGAAGCTTTCTTT,CASSRGTGKMNTEAFF